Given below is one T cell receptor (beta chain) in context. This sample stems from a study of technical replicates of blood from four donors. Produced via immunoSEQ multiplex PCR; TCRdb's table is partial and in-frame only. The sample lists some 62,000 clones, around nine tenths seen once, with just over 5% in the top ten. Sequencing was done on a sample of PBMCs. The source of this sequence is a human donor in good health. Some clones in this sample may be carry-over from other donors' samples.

CDR3 protein: CASSGPMGTSGGDPMSGELFF. CDR3 nucleotides: TGTGCCAGCAGCGGCCCGATGGGGACTAGCGGGGGGGACCCTATGAGCGGGGAGCTGTTTTTT. The chain has TRBV12-1 and TRBJ2-2; the table calls TRBD2, which could not be checked here. TRBV12-1 is designated a pseudogene. CDR3 length equals 21 residues.